This TCR beta chain comes out of a study of tumor-infiltrating lymphocytes in primary liver carcinoma. Priming with a constant-region primer yielded TCR beta cDNA from around 0.45 ug total RNA. Library construction for TCR beta comprised three nested multiplex PCR rounds performed with slightly modified ARM-PCR. The study ran its first two PCR rounds for roughly 11 cycles each, using TRBV1-TRBV30 forward primers and a C-beta reverse primer. TCRdb processed the multiplex PCR reads anew with MiXCR; each CDR3 protein has one entry. The data show more than 75,000 distinct CDR3 sequences, around 70% seen once. Trimming took 6 bases from V and 4 from J, leaving 9 bases between them. CDR3 length: 11 amino acids. Germline loops: CDR1 SQVTM, CDR2 ANQGSEA. This clonotype appeared many times. The source material, about 18-31 mg of unsorted bulk tissue, was used to co-extract RNA and DNA.

The sequenced material came from liver tumor tissue from sampling region 1. Stated subset: tumor region T1, superior pole. V gene TRBV29-1 combines with J gene TRBJ1-2, with a tentative D call TRBD1 (5 bases). This TCR derives from a man aged 40-55 years with primary liver carcinoma and hepatitis B virus infection. The CDR3 nucleotides read TGCAGCGTGGGGGGGAGCTATGGCTACACCTTC. It specifies CSVGGSYGYTF.